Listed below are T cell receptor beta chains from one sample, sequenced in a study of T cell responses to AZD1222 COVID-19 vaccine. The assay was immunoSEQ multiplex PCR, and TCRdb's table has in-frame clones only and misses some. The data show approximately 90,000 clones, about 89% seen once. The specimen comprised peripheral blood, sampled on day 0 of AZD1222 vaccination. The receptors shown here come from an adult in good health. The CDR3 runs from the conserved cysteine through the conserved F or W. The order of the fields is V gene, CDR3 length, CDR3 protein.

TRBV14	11	CASSHTEAQYF
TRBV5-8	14	CASSLRGGGQPQHF
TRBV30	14	CAWRRPGEGEKLFF
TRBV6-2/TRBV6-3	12	CASSYKYTEAFF
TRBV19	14	CASSIGGLAYEQYF
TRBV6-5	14	CASSGLTGSYEQYF
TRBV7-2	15	CASSRWTGDNQPQHF
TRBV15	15	CATSRASGGSETQYF
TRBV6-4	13	CASSDGSNNEQFF
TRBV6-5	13	CASSYRRGGGYTF
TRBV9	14	CASSGQGVDYGYTF
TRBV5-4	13	CASSLAMGNTIYF
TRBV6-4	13	CASSETGYNEQFF
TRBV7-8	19	CASSPTAGHSWSSYNEQFF
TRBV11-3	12	CASSPLPEKLFF
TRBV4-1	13	CASSPGGANIQYF
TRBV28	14	CASSLQGGTYEQYF
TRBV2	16	CASKGIQGRSYNEQFF